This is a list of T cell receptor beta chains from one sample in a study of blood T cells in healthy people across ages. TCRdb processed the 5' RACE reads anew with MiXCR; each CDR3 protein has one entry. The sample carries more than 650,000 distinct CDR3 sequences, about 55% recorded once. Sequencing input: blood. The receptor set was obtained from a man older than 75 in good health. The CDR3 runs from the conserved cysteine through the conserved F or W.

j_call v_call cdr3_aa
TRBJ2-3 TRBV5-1 CASSSSGTSGSGYAYF
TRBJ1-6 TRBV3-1 CASSPRAQPYNSPLHF
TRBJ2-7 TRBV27 CASSLSGLASYEQYF
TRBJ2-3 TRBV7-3 CASSRWRTDTQYF
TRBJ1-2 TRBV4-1 CASSQPGTGSSYGYTF
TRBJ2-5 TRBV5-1 CASSSQGVGEETQYF
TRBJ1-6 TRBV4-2 CASSQGNSGSPLHF
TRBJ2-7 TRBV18 CASSQATRPYEQYF
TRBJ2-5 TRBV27 CASSLTGTGYGEQYF
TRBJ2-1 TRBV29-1 CSAGPRREPRNEQFF
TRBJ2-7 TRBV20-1 CSARTRLYNEQYF
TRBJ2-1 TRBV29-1 CSVEVGLAGDYNEQFF
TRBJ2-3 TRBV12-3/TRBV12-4 CASSFRVGLAGNTQYF
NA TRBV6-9 CASSAGQGDYEQYF
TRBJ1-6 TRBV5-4 CASSPLTGGINSPLHF
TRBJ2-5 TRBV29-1 CSVARGAQETQYF
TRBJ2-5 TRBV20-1 CSARPLGQGAETQYF
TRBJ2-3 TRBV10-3 CAISENPSGTDTQYF
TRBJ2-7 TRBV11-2 CASSLARQNYEQYF
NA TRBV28 CASSRPGGPYEQYF
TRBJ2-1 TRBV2 CASSDILGQGPWGQFF
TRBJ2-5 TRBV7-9 CASSLGSGLAGGETQYF
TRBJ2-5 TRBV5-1 CASSQDGSNQETQYF
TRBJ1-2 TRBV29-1 CSVENKGGYTF
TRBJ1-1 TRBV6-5 CASSSQFRDAEAFF
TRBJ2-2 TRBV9 CASSGGTSGRAHTGELFF
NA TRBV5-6 CASSLGGAFSEQYF
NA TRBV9 CASSGPGGETQYF